This TCR beta chain stems from a study of radiotherapy plus CTLA-4 blockade in lung cancer. V lost 6 bases and J lost 3; bases outside the gene matches: 6. Germline-derived CDR1 and CDR2 are MNHNS and SASEGT. CDR3 length: 14 residues. Sequenced by immunoSEQ multiplex PCR; TCRdb stores in-frame clones only, minus some. Of roughly 54,000 clones listed, roughly 81% were seen once; the top ten hold roughly 4.9%. The TCR was taken from a human donor with non-small cell lung cancer whose response to radiotherapy plus ipilimumab could not be evaluated. The rearrangement links TRBV6-1 to TRBJ1-2, with 8 bases matching TRBD1. Sequencing used peripheral blood, obtained from a patient treated with radiotherapy plus ipilimumab. The CDR3 sequence is CASRGTGYYYGYTF. In DNA form, the CDR3 reads TGTGCCAGCAGGGGGACAGGATACTACTATGGCTACACCTTC.